This record concerns one T cell receptor (beta chain) sequence. Its specificity is unknown. The CDR3 has 16 amino acids. The germline V gene encodes CDR1 MNHNS and CDR2 SASEGT. The V and J ends lost 2 bases and 0 bases respectively, with 8 bases between them. This sample stems from a study of T-cell reconstitution after alpha-beta-depleted transplantation in children. Study-wide results and limits: Where alpha-beta T cells came from about two months after transplant was reportedly several hundred expanded graft clones. Newly produced T cells mostly accounted for T-cell counts and diversity one year post-transplant. Some patients' high day-60 TCRbeta diversity was attributed to recipient cells surviving conditioning.

The TCRbeta library incorporated unique molecular identifiers. Via MiXCR, TCRdb re-called the PCR reads, giving one row per CDR3 protein. The sample holds some 830,000 distinct CDR3 sequences, approximately 15% seen once. This chain joins TRBV6-1 and TRBJ1-6; no definite D call. This TCR was sampled from a male patient under 18 who had a stem cell transplant for acute lymphoblastic leukemia, so the T cells may come from the graft donor. The sample here was PBMCs, mostly from graft donor cells, taken 360 days after TCRalphabeta/CD19-depleted stem cell transplant. In nucleotides, the CDR3 is TGTGCCAGCAGTGAATTTATGAGCTCCTATAATTCACCCCTCCACTTT. Its protein is CASSEFMSSYNSPLHF.